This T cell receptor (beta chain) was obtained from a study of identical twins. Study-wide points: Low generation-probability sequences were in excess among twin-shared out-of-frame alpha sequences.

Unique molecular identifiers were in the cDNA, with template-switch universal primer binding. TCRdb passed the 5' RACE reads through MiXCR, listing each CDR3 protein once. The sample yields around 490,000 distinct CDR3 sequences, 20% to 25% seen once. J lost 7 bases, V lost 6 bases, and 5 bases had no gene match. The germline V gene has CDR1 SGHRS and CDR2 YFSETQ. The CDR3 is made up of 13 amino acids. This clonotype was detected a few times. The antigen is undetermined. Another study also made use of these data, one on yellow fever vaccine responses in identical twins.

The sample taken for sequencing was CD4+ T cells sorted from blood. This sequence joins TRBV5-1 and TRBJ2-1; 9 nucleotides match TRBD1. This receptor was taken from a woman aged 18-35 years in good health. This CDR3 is CASMDRGGNEQFF. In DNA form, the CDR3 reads TGCGCCAGCATGGACAGGGGTGGAAATGAGCAGTTCTTC.